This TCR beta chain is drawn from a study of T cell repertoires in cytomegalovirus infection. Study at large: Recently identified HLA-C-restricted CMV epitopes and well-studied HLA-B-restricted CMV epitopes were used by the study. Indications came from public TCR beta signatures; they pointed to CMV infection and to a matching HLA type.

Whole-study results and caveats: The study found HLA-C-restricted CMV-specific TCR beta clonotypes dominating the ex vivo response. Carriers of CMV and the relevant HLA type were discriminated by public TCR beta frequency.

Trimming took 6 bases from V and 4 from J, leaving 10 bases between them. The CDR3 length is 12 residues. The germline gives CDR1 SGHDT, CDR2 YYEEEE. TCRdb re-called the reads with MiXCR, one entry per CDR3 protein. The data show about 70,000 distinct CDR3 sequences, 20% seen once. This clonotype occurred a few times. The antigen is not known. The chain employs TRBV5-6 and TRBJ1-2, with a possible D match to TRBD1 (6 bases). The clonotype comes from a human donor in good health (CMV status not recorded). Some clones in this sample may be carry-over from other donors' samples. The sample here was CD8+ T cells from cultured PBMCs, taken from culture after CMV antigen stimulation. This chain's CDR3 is CASTSGAYGYTF. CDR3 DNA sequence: TGTGCCAGCACCTCGGGGGCCTATGGCTACACCTTC.